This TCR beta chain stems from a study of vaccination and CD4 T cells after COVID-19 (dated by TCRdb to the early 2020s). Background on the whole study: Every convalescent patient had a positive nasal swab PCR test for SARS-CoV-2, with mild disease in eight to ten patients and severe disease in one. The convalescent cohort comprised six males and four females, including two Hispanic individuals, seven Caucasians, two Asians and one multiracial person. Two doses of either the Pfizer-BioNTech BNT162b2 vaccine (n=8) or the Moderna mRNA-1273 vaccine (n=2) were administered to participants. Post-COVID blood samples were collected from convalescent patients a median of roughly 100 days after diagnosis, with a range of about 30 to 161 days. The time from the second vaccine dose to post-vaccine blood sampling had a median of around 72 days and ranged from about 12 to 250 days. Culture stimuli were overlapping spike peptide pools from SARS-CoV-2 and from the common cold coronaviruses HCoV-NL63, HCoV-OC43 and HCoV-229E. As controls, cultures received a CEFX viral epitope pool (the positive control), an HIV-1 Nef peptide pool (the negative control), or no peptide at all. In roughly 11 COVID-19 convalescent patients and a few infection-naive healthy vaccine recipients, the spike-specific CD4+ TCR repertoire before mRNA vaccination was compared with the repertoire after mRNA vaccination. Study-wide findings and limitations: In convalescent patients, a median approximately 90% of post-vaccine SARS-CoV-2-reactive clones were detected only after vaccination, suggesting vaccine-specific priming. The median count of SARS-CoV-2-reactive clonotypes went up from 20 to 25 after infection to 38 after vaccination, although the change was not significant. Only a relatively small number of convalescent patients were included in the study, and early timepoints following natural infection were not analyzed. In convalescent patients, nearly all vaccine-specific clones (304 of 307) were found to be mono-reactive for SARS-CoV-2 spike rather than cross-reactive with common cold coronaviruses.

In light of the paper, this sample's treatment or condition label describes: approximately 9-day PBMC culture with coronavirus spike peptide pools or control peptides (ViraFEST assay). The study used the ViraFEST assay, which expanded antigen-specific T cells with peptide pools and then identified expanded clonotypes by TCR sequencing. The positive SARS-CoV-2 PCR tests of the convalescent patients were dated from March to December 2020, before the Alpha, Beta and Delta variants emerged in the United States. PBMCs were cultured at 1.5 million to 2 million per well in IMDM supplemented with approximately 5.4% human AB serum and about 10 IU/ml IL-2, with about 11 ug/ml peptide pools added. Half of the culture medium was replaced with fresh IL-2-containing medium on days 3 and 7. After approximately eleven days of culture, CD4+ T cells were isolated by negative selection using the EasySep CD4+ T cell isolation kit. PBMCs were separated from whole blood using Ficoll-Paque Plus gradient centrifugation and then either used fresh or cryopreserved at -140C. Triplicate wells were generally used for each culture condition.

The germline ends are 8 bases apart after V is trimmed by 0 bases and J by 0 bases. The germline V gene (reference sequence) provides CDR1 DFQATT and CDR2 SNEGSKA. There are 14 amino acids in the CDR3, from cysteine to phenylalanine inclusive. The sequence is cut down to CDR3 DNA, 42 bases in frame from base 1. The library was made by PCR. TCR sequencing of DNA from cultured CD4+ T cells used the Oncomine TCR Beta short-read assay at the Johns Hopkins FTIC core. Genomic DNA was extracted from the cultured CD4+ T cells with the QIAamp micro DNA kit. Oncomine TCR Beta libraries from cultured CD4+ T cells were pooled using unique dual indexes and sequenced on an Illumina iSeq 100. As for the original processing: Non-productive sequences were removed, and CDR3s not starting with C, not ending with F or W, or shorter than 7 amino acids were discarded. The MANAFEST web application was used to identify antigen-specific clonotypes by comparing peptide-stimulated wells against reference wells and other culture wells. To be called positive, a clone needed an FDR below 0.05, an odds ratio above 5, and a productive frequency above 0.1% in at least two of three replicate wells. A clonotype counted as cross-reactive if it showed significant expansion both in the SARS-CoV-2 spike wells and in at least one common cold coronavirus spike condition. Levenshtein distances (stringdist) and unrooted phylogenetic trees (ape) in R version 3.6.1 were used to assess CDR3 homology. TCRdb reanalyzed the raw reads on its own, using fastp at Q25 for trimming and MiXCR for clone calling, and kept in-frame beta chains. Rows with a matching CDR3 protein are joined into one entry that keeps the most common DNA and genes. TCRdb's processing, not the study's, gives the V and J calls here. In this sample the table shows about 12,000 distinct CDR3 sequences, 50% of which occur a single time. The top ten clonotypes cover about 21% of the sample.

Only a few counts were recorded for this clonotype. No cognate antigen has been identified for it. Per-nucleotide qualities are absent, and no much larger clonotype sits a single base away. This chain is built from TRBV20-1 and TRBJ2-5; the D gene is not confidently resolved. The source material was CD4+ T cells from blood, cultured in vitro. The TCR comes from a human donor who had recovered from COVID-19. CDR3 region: CSARDIGYQETQYF. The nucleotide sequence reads TGCAGTGCTAGAGATATAGGATACCAAGAGACCCAGTACTTC.